The present entry profiles one TCR beta chain with its context. This clone's antigen is unknown. Per-base qualities were not stored, and no clone one base away is much larger. Reading the label with the study, this specimen's treatment or condition is: roughly ten-day PBMC culture with coronavirus spike peptide pools or control peptides (ViraFEST assay). The study used the ViraFEST assay, which expanded antigen-specific T cells with peptide pools and then identified expanded clonotypes by TCR sequencing. The convalescent patients' positive SARS-CoV-2 PCR tests fell between March and December 2020, which was before the Alpha, Beta and Delta variants emerged in the United States. Around 2 million PBMCs per well were cultured in IMDM with roughly 5% human AB serum and approximately 10 IU/ml IL-2, plus 10 ug/ml peptide pools. On days 3 and 7, half of the culture medium was replaced with fresh IL-2-containing medium. After more than 8 days of culture, CD4+ T cells were isolated by negative selection using the EasySep CD4+ T cell isolation kit. Ficoll-Paque Plus gradient centrifugation was used to isolate PBMCs from whole blood, and the isolated PBMCs were then either used fresh or cryopreserved at -140C. Triplicate wells were generally used for each culture condition.

The data belong to a study of vaccination and CD4 T cells after COVID-19 (dated 2022 in TCRdb). In the study overall: Convalescent patients had a positive SARS-CoV-2 result on nasal swab PCR, and of these patients, several had mild disease and one had severe disease. Six males and four females were included in the convalescent cohort, with two Hispanic individuals, seven Caucasians, two Asians and one multiracial person represented. Participants got two doses of the Pfizer-BioNTech BNT162b2 vaccine (n=8) or two doses of the Moderna mRNA-1273 vaccine (n=2). Post-COVID blood samples were collected from convalescent patients a median of approximately 100 days after diagnosis, with a range of roughly 35 to 170 days. Post-vaccine blood samples were taken a median of roughly 75 days after the second vaccine dose, with a range of 14 to 241 days. Culture stimuli were overlapping spike peptide pools from SARS-CoV-2 and from the common cold coronaviruses HCoV-NL63, HCoV-OC43 and HCoV-229E. Control cultures used a CEFX viral epitope pool as positive control, an HIV-1 Nef peptide pool as negative control, or no peptide. The spike-specific CD4+ TCR repertoire was compared before and after mRNA vaccination in under 11 COVID-19 convalescent patients and a few infection-naive healthy vaccine recipients.

Beyond this particular receptor, the publication reports: Only a relatively small number of convalescent patients were included in the study, and early timepoints following natural infection were not analyzed. In convalescent patients, a median roughly 85% of post-vaccine SARS-CoV-2-reactive clones were detected only after vaccination, and vaccine-specific priming was suggested by this finding. Of the vaccine-specific clones in convalescent patients, 304 of 307, or nearly all, reacted only to SARS-CoV-2 spike and did not cross-react with common cold coronaviruses. An increase in the median number of SARS-CoV-2-reactive clonotypes from approximately 23 after infection to 38 after vaccination was observed, but the change was not found to be significant.

Its CDR3 holds 15 amino acids, cysteine through phenylalanine. Solely the CDR3 DNA is kept, with 45 bases framed from the first base. Between the V and J ends, shortened by 2 bases and 4 bases respectively, the junction contains 11 bases. Looking up the germline V gene yields CDR1 SGHTA and CDR2 FQGNSA. The library was generated by PCR. At the Johns Hopkins FTIC core, DNA from the cultured CD4+ T cells underwent TCR sequencing with the Oncomine TCR Beta short-read assay. Genomic DNA was extracted from the cultured CD4+ T cells with the QIAamp micro DNA kit. Oncomine TCR Beta libraries from cultured CD4+ T cells were pooled with unique dual indexes and sequenced on an Illumina iSeq 100. Concerning the study's data processing: Non-productive sequences were removed, and CDR3s not starting with C, not ending with F or W, or shorter than 7 amino acids were discarded. The MANAFEST web application identified antigen-specific clonotypes by comparing peptide-stimulated wells against reference wells and other culture wells. Positive clones required FDR below 0.05, an odds ratio above 5, and productive frequency above 0.1% in at least two of three replicate wells. Clonotypes that were significantly expanded in both SARS-CoV-2 spike wells and at least one common cold coronavirus spike condition were defined as cross-reactive. Levenshtein distances (stringdist) and unrooted phylogenetic trees (ape) in R version 3.6.1 were used to assess CDR3 homology. The raw public reads went through TCRdb reprocessing: fastp at Q25, MiXCR clone calling, in-frame beta chains kept. Duplicate CDR3 protein sequences are folded into a single record with the most common DNA and genes. In this record, the V and J calls reflect TCRdb's handling and not the investigators' own analysis. The sample table holds just under 20,000 distinct CDR3 sequences, of which approximately 53% were seen once. About 9.4% of the sample is in the top ten clones.

The chain is assembled from TRBV7-2 and TRBJ2-2; the best D guess is TRBD2, with 5 bases matching. The sample consisted of CD4+ T cells from blood, cultured in vitro. This sequence was found in a human donor who had recovered from COVID-19. The sequenced DNA is TGTGCCAGCAGCTTATCCCGAAGCGGCACCGGGGAGCTGTTTTTT. Its product reads: CASSLSRSGTGELFF.